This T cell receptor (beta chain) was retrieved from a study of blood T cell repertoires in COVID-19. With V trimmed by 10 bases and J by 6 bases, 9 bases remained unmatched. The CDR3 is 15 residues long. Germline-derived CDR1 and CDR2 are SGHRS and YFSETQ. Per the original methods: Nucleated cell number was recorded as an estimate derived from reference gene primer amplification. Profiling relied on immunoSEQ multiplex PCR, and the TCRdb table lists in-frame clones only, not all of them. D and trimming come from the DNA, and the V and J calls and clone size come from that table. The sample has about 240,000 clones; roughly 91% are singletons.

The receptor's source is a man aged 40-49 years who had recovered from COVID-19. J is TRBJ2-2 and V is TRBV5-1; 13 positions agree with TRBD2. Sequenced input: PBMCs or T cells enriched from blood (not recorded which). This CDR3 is CAGRLGLAGSGELFF. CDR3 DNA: TGCGCCGGCCGTCTGGGACTAGCGGGGTCCGGGGAGCTGTTTTTT.